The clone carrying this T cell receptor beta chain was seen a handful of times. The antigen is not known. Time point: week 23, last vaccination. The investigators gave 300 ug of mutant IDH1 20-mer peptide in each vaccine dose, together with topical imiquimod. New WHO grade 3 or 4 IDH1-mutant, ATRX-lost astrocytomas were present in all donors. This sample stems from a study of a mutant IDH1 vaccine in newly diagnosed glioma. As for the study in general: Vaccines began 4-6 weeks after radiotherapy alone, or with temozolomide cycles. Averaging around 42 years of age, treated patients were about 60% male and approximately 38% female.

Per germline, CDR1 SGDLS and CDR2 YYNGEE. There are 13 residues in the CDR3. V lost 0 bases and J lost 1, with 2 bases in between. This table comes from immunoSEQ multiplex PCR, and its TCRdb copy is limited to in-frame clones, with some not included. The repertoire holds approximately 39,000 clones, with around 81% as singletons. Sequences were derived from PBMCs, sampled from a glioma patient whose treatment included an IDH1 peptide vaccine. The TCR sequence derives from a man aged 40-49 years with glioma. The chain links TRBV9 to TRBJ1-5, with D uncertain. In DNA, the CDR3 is TGTGCCAGCAGCGTAGGCAGCAATCAGCCCCAGCATTTT. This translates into CASSVGSNQPQHF.